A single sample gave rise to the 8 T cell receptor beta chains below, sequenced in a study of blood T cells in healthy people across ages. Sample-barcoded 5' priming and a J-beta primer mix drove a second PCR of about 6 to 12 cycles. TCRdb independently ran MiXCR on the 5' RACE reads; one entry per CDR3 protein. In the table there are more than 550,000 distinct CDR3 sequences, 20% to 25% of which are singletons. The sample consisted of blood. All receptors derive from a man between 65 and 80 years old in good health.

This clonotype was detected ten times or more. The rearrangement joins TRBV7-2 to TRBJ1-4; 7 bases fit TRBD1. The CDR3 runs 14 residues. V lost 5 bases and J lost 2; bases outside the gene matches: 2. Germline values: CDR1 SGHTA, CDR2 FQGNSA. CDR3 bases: TGTGCCAGCAGCCCGACAGGGACTAATGAAAAACTGTTTTTT. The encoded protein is CASSPTGTNEKLFF.

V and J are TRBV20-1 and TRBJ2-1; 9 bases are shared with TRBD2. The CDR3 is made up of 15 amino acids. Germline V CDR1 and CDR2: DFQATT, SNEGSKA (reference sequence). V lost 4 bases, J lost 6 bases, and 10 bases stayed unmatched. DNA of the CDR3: TGCAGTGCTATAAATAGCGGGAGTGGTACCAATGAGCAGTTCTTC. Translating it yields CSAINSGSGTNEQFF.

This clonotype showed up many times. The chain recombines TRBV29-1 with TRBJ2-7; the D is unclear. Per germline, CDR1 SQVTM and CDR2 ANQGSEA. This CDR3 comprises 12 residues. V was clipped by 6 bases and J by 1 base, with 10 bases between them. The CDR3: CSVLTHSYEQYF. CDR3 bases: TGCAGCGTGTTGACACATTCCTACGAGCAGTACTTC.

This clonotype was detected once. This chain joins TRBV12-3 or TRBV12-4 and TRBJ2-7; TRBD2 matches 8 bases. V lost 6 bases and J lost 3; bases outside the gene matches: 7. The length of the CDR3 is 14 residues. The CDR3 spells CASRWSGSFYEQYF. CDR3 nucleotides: TGTGCCAGCAGGTGGAGCGGGAGTTTCTACGAGCAGTACTTC.

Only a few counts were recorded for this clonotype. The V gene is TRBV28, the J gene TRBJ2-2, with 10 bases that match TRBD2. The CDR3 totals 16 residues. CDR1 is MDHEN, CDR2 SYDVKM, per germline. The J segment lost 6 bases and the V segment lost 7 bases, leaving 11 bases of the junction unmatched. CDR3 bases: TGTGCCAGCATCCTCTCTCTAGCGGGGGTGGCCGGGGAGCTGTTTTTT. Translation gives CASILSLAGVAGELFF.

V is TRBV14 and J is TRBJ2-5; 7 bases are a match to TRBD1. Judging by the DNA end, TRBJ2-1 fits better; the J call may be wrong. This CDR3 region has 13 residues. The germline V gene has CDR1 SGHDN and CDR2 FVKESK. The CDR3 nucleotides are TGTGCCAGCAGCCCCCGACAGGGCGGCGAGCAGTTCTTC. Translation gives CASSPRQGGEQFF.

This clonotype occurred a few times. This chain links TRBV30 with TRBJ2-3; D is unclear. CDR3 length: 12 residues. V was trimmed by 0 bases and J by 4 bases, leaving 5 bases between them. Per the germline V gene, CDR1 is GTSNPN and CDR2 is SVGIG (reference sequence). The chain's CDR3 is CAWSVGPDTQYF. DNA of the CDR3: TGTGCCTGGAGTGTGGGTCCAGATACGCAGTATTTT.

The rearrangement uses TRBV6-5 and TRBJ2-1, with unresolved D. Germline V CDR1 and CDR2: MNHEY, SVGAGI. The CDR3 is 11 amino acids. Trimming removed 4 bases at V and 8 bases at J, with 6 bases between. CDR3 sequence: CASSSRYEQFF. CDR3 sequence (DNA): TGTGCCAGCAGTTCTCGGTATGAGCAGTTCTTC.